Described below is a single T cell receptor beta chain sequence and its context. This sample is drawn from a study of cytomegalovirus exposure and HLA in healthy donors. CDR1 is LGHNA and CDR2 is YNFKEQ in the germline V gene. V was pared by 0 bases and J by 7 bases, with 13 bases between. This CDR3 has 14 amino acids. PCR used 60 Vbeta primers and 13 Jbeta primers. Method: immunoSEQ multiplex PCR; TCRdb's copy keeps in-frame clones and lacks some. The sample yields tens of thousands of clones, under 80% seen once. Input material: PBMCs. The chain joins TRBV4-2 to TRBJ2-7, with D perhaps TRBD1 (6 bases). The clonotype was recovered from a male donor in good health and CMV-seropositive. The CDR3 nucleotides read TGTGCCAGCAGCCAAGACGGTCAGAGGGGGGAGCAGTACTTC. Its translation: CASSQDGQRGEQYF.